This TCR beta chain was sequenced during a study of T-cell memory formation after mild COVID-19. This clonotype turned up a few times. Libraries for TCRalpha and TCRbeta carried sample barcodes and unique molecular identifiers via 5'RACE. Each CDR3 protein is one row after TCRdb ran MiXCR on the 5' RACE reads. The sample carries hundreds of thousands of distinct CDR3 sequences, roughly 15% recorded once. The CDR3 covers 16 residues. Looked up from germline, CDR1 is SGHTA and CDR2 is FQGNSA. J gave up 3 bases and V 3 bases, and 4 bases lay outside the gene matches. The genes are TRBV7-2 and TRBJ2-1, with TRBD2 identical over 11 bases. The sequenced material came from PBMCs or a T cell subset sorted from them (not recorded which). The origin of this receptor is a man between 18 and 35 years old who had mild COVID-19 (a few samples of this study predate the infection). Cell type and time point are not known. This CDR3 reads CASSFAGTSGYNEQFF. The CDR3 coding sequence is TGTGCCAGCAGCTTCGCCGGGACTAGCGGCTACAATGAGCAGTTCTTC.